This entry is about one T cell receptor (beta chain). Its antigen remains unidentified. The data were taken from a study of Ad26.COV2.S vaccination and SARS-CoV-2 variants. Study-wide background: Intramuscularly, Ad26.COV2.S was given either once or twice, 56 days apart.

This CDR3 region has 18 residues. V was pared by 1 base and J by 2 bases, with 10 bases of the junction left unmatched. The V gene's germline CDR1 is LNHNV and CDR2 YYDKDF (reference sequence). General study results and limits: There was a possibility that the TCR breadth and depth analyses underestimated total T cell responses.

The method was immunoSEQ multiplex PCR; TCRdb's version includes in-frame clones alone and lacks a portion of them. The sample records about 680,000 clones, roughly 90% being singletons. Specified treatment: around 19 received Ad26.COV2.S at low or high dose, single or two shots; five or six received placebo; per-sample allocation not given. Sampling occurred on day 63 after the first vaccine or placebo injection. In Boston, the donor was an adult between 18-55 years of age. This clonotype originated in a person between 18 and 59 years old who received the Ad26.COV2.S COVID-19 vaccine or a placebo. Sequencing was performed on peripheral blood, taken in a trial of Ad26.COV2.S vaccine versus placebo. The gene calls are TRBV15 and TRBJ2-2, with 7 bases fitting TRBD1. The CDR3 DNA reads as TGTGCCACCAGCAGAGGGGGACAGCCTCGCCCCAACACCGGGGAGCTGTTTTTT. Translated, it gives CATSRGGQPRPNTGELFF.